Following are 27 T cell receptor beta chains from one sample sequenced in a study of blood T cell repertoires in COVID-19. Assay: immunoSEQ multiplex PCR; the TCRdb copy retains only in-frame clones and omits some. The repertoire holds some 150,000 clones, with approximately 90% as singletons. The sequenced sample consisted of peripheral blood. These receptors originate from a man aged 55 to 70 with active or convalescent COVID-19.

The gene calls are TRBV6-1 and TRBJ1-1; 8 nucleotides line up with TRBD1. This CDR3 is 14 amino acids long. Germline CDR1 reads MNHNS; CDR2 reads SASEGT. Losses at the gene ends were 5 bases for V and 5 bases for J; bases not matched to a gene: 7. In DNA form, the CDR3 reads TGTGCCAGCAGTACAAACAGGGGGGGAACTGAAGCTTTCTTT. Amino acids: CASSTNRGGTEAFF.

V and J are TRBV19 and TRBJ1-4, with 7 bases aligning to TRBD1. Germline V gene lookup returns CDR1 LNHDA and CDR2 SQIVND (reference sequence). The J segment lost 0 bases and the V segment lost 5 bases, leaving 15 bases of the junction unmatched. The CDR3 is 19 residues long. As DNA, the CDR3 is TGTGCCAGTAGTCCCCGGACAGGAGGACTCAACTCAACTAATGAAAAACTGTTTTTT. Protein product: CASSPRTGGLNSTNEKLFF.

V is TRBV6-5 and J is TRBJ2-5; 7 nucleotides agree with TRBD2. V trimming: 2 bases; J trimming: 5 bases; junction bases outside the gene matches: 5. Germline values: CDR1 MNHEY, CDR2 SVGAGI. The CDR3 consists of 14 residues. The chain's CDR3 is CASSYDGGDETQYF. In nucleotides, the CDR3 is TGTGCCAGCAGTTACGATGGGGGGGATGAGACCCAGTACTTC.

The chain has TRBV27 and TRBJ1-6; TRBD1 is a possible D gene (5 bases). Trimming took 7 bases from V and 7 from J, leaving 14 bases between them. The CDR3 is 14 amino acids. Germline CDR1 is MNHEY and CDR2 is SMNVEV (reference sequence). This CDR3 reads CASNNGQGNSPLHF. The CDR3 nucleotides are TGTGCCAGCAACAATGGGCAGGGAAATTCACCCCTCCACTTT.

This chain joins TRBV19 and TRBJ1-3; 10 bases map to TRBD1. This CDR3 contains 16 residues. The V segment lost 2 bases and the J segment 3 bases; nucleotides outside the gene matches: 4. Per the germline V gene, CDR1 is LNHDA and CDR2 is SQIVND (reference sequence). DNA for the CDR3: TGTGCCAGTAGTATATTGACAGGGGGCTTTGGAAACACCATATATTTT. It specifies CASSILTGGFGNTIYF.

V gene TRBV6-5 combines with J gene TRBJ1-2; possibly TRBD1 for D (6 bases). Germline V gives CDR1 MNHEY, CDR2 SVGAGI. V was cut by 6 bases and J by 6 bases, with 17 bases left in between. The CDR3 consists of 14 residues. The CDR3 coding sequence is TGTGCCAGCAGAAGGGGACAAATCCCCGATGGCTACACCTTC. Protein: CASRRGQIPDGYTF.

CDR3 sequence: CASSPQLAGGPGELFF. The CDR3 coding sequence is TGTGCCAGCAGCCCTCAACTAGCGGGAGGGCCCGGGGAGCTGTTTTTT. This rearrangement joins TRBV4-2 to TRBJ2-2; 13 bases are shared with TRBD2. The germline V gene encodes CDR1 LGHNA and CDR2 YNFKEQ. This CDR3 comprises 16 residues. Trimming at V came to 4 bases and at J to 6 bases, leaving 5 bases not matched to a gene.

This clone appeared once. The chain joins TRBV6-5 to TRBJ1-2, with D possibly TRBD1 on 6 matching bases. CDR3 size: 14 residues. Germline CDR1 MNHEY, CDR2 SVGAGI. The V gene lost 4 bases and the J gene lost 3 bases, with 12 bases spanning the gap. CDR3 region: CASSSPDSHYGYTF. The CDR3 nucleotides are TGTGCCAGCAGTTCCCCGGACAGCCACTATGGCTACACCTTC.

This rearrangement joins TRBV13 to TRBJ1-6; D unresolved. Per the germline V gene, CDR1 is PRHDT and CDR2 is FYEKMQ (reference sequence). This CDR3 has 13 amino acids. V was shortened by 3 bases and J by 14 bases, with 14 bases between the two germline ends. The CDR3 sequence is CASSFRHVSTLHF. CDR3 DNA sequence: TGTGCCAGCAGCTTCCGACACGTTTCCACCCTCCACTTT. The full variable domain, completed using reference TRBV13 and TRBJ1-6, is AAGVIQSPRHLIKEKRETATLKCYPIPRHDTVYWYQQGPGQDPQFLISFYEKMQSDKGSIPDRFSAQQFSDYHSELNMSSLELGDSALYFCASSFRHVSTLHFGNGTRLTVT.

This clone was counted a single time. J is TRBJ2-7 and V is TRBV7-2, with 11 positions matching TRBD2. Trimming at V came to 2 bases and at J to 1 base, leaving 7 bases not matched to a gene. Germline assignment: CDR1 SGHTA and CDR2 FQGNSA. The CDR3 totals 17 residues. CDR3 bases: TGTGCCAGCAGCTTACCCTCTAGACTAGCGGGATCCTACGAGCAGTACTTC. Protein sequence: CASSLPSRLAGSYEQYF.

J is TRBJ2-1 and V is TRBV19, with TRBD1 identical over 7 bases. Trimming removed 7 bases from V and 10 bases from J; junction bases left unmatched: 10. The CDR3 has 13 residues. The germline CDR1 and CDR2 sequences are LNHDA and SQIVND (reference sequence). CDR3: CASKVRQGNEQFF. CDR3 in DNA: TGTGCCAGTAAGGTGAGACAGGGAAACGAGCAGTTCTTC. Based on the CDR3 plus reference TRBV19 and TRBJ2-1, the full variable domain is DGGITQSPKYLFRKEGQNVTLSCEQNLNHDAMYWYRQDPGQGLRLIYYSQIVNDFQKGDIAEGYSVSREKKESFPLTVTSAQKNPTAFYLCASKVRQGNEQFFGPGTRLTVL.

J is TRBJ1-1 and V is TRBV5-6; 7 bases are shared with TRBD1. The trim removed 3 bases at V and 3 bases at J, leaving 11 bases unmatched. The CDR3 sequence is 16 residues long. Germline CDR1 SGHDT, CDR2 YYEEEE. Here the CDR3 DNA reads TGTGCCAGCAGCTCAATATACGACAGGGATGACACTGAAGCTTTCTTT. Amino acids: CASSSIYDRDDTEAFF.

The chain is built from TRBV5-1 and TRBJ2-1, with TRBD2 identical over 11 bases. V dropped 1 base and J dropped 6; count of bases not matched to a gene: 9. The CDR3 runs to 17 residues. CDR1 is SGHRS, CDR2 YFSETQ, per germline. The CDR3 bases are TGCGCCAGCAGCTTGATTCCGGGACTAGCGGACCTCAATGAGCAGTTCTTC. Residues: CASSLIPGLADLNEQFF.

The gene calls are TRBV19 and TRBJ2-2, with D perhaps matching TRBD2 (6 bases). Deletions cut 3 bases from V and 4 bases from J, with 9 bases between. The germline gives CDR1 LNHDA, CDR2 SQIVND (reference sequence). The CDR3 is 14 amino acids. The CDR3 DNA reads as TGTGCCAGTAGTATGGGACTCGGCACCGGGGAGCTGTTTTTT. The encoded protein is CASSMGLGTGELFF.

V and J are TRBV6-5 and TRBJ2-7; 12 bases are a match to TRBD1. V was clipped by 6 bases and J by 4 bases; unmatched bases: 7. Looked up from germline, CDR1 is MNHEY and CDR2 is SVGAGI. The CDR3 loop spans 15 amino acids. The CDR3 region has the DNA TGTGCCAGCAGCACGCCGGGACAGGGGGCTTACGAGCAGTACTTC. Translating gives CASSTPGQGAYEQYF.

The chain links TRBV14 to TRBJ2-5, with a tentative D call TRBD1 (6 bases). Deletions cut 0 bases from V and 5 bases from J, with 16 bases between. CDR3 length equals 16 residues. Germline V CDR1 and CDR2: SGHDN, FVKESK. The CDR3 DNA reads TGTGCCAGCAGCCAAGACAACAAGGGGGAGAGGGAGACCCAGTACTTC. It translates to CASSQDNKGERETQYF.

This rearrangement joins TRBV3-1 (or the pseudogene TRBV3-2) to TRBJ2-2; D gene uncertain. This CDR3 is built from 13 residues. V was cut by 1 base and J by 4 bases, with 4 bases left in between. CDR1 LGHDT and CDR2 YNNKEL come from the germline V gene (reference sequence). CDR3 in DNA: TGTGCCAGCAGCCAAGCAGGCACCGGGGAGCTGTTTTTT. This encodes CASSQAGTGELFF.

Only one count was recorded for this clone. The V and J genes are TRBV30 and TRBJ2-7; TRBD1 might be the D (5 bases). The germline CDR1 and CDR2 sequences are GTSNPN and SVGIG (reference sequence). This CDR3 comprises 14 residues. Trimming shortened V by 0 bases and J by 3 bases, and 12 bases separated the two germline ends. CDR3 DNA sequence: TGTGCCTGGAGTGTTAAAGGGGCTGGCTACGAGCAGTACTTC. It specifies CAWSVKGAGYEQYF.

The DNA of the CDR3 is TGTGCCAGCTCACAAAATCTACAGGGCACGAACACTGAAGCTTTCTTT. Protein: CASSQNLQGTNTEAFF. The chain employs TRBV18 and TRBJ1-1, with D possibly TRBD1 on 6 matching bases. This CDR3 is built from 16 residues. Germline V gives CDR1 KGHSH, CDR2 LQKENI. The V and J ends lost 4 bases and 1 base respectively, with 16 bases between them. Combining the CDR3 with reference TRBV18 and TRBJ1-1 gives the whole variable domain NAGVMQNPRHLVRRRGQEARLRCSPMKGHSHVYWYRQLPEEGLKFMVYLQKENIIDESGMPKERFSAEFPKEGPSILRIQQVVRGDSAAYFCASSQNLQGTNTEAFFGQGTRLTVV.

This sequence joins TRBV2 and TRBJ1-5; TRBD1 might be the D (5 bases). The CDR3 sequence is 14 residues long. V lost 6 bases and J lost 3, with 12 bases in between. CDR1 is SNHLY, CDR2 FYNNEI, per germline. The CDR3, as DNA: TGTGCCAGCAGAGGGGCGGCTATCAATCAGCCCCAGCATTTT. Its translation is CASRGAAINQPQHF.

This clone was detected only a few times. The rearrangement joins TRBV15 to TRBJ2-7; 11 positions agree with TRBD2. V lost 1 base to trimming and J lost 0 bases; unmatched junction nucleotides: 2. The length of the CDR3 is 16 residues. In germline, CDR1 is LNHNV, CDR2 YYDKDF (reference sequence). The CDR3 reads CATSRATSGASYEQYF. DNA for the CDR3: TGTGCCACCAGCAGAGCGACTAGCGGGGCCTCCTACGAGCAGTACTTC. The complete variable domain, with remaining parts taken from reference TRBV15 and TRBJ2-7, reads DAMVIQNPRYQVTQFGKPVTLSCSQTLNHNVMYWYQQKSSQAPKLLFHYYDKDFNNEADTPDNFQSRRPNTSFCFLDIRSPGLGDTAMYLCATSRATSGASYEQYFGPGTRLTVT.

This chain uses TRBV5-4 with TRBJ1-1; maybe TRBD1 (5 bases). The CDR3 is 15 amino acids. Germline V CDR1 and CDR2: SGHNT, YYREEE (reference sequence). V lost 3 bases to trimming and J lost 1 base, with 13 bases between them. The CDR3 DNA sequence: TGTGCCAGCAGCTCAAGGCCAGGGCGGAACACTGAAGCTTTCTTT. It translates to CASSSRPGRNTEAFF.

The chain joins TRBV30 to TRBJ2-1; weak D call: TRBD2 (6 bases). The CDR3 is 16 amino acids. Germline lookup yields CDR1 GTSNPN and CDR2 SVGIG (reference sequence). V dropped 3 bases and J dropped 10 bases, with 25 bases sitting between them. DNA of the CDR3: TGTGCCTGGAGACCGACCGCGGGACTCCCCTCGGGGGAGCAGTTCTTC. This codes for CAWRPTAGLPSGEQFF.

The chain carries TRBV6-6 and TRBJ2-7, with 8 bases lining up with TRBD1. The CDR3 totals 12 residues. The J segment lost 2 bases and the V segment lost 11 bases, leaving 5 bases of the junction unmatched. Germline lookup yields CDR1 MNHNY and CDR2 SVGAGI (reference sequence). The CDR3 sequence: CAASGQAYEQYF. The CDR3 DNA reads as TGTGCCGCCTCGGGACAGGCCTACGAGCAGTACTTC.

The J gene is TRBJ2-3, the V gene TRBV5-1; no reliable D call. From germline, CDR1 is SGHRS and CDR2 YFSETQ. There are 14 residues in the CDR3. V was trimmed by 5 bases and J by 2 bases, leaving 12 bases between them. The CDR3 sequence: CASRKPGHTDTQYF. Written as DNA, the CDR3 is TGCGCCAGCAGAAAGCCCGGTCACACAGATACGCAGTATTTT.

The CDR3 DNA reads as TGTGCCAGCAGGTTCCAAGGGACAACTTATAATTCACCCCTCCACTTT. Translation: CASRFQGTTYNSPLHF. J is TRBJ1-6 and V is TRBV28, with D maybe TRBD1 (6 bases). Trimming took 6 bases from V and 4 from J, leaving 16 bases between them. CDR3 size: 16 residues. From germline, CDR1 is MDHEN and CDR2 SYDVKM.

The V and J genes are TRBV2 and TRBJ2-7, with a tentative D call TRBD2 (6 bases). Germline V CDR1 and CDR2: SNHLY, FYNNEI. This CDR3 comprises 13 residues. V shed 6 bases and J shed 6 bases, with 15 bases lying between them. CDR3 residues: CASRAGPRSEQYF. The CDR3 nucleotides read TGTGCCAGCAGGGCGGGACCTCGGAGCGAGCAGTACTTC.